This is a list of T cell receptor beta chains from one sample in a study of shared clonotypes between healthy human individuals. This table comes from immunoSEQ multiplex PCR, and its TCRdb copy is limited to in-frame clones, with some not included. This sample has around 700,000 clones, with less than 85% found just once. Sequences were obtained from memory CD4+ T cells sorted from blood. The receptor set was obtained from a woman aged 25 to 39 in good health. Each CDR3 is given with its conserved first and last residue. D genes are given only for firm matches.

TRBV18	TRBJ2-4	TRBD1	CASSPGTGWKLQYF
TRBV7-2	TRBJ2-7	TRBD2	CASSPQRDSYEQYF
TRBV7-9	TRBJ2-3	-	CASIIWSGTDTQYF
TRBV28	TRBJ2-6	TRBD1	CASQGQGAPGANVLTF
TRBV7-2	TRBJ2-1	TRBD2	CASSPYLAGGDEQFF
TRBV6-1	TRBJ2-1	-	CASSETWQIDPNEQFF
TRBV30	TRBJ2-1	TRBD1	CAWGTGTGVYNEQFF
TRBV28	TRBJ2-7	-	CASSLIKGFSYEQYF
TRBV9	TRBJ2-2	-	CASSVGPSGELFF
TRBV5-1	TRBJ2-3	TRBD2	CASSLLTGTSGRYTQYF
TRBV20-1	TRBJ2-3	-	CSASETTTQYF
TRBV25-1	TRBJ2-3	-	CASSEKEAPSVQYF
TRBV28	TRBJ1-1	-	CASSVRGTGTEAFF
TRBV4-1	TRBJ1-1	-	CASSPRTVRLNTEAFF
TRBV27	TRBJ2-7	-	CASSFDGRQYF
TRBV4-1	TRBJ1-2	-	CASSPNVGFGYGYTF
TRBV6-4	TRBJ1-2	-	CASSDSPAPNYGYTF
TRBV13	TRBJ2-1	-	CASSLGLTATGYNEQFF
TRBV5-1	TRBJ2-5	-	CASSLQGSSQTQYF
TRBV6-9	TRBJ1-6	TRBD1	CASPGTGCTSYNSPLHF
TRBV11-2	TRBJ1-2	-	CASSLDSLYGYTF
TRBV6-5	TRBJ1-1	-	CAVTRDMNTEAFF
TRBV19	TRBJ2-5	-	CASSTPQGRETQYF
TRBV28	TRBJ2-2	-	CASSLWSDAELFF
TRBV29-1	TRBJ1-1	-	CSTAGVNTEAFF
TRBV18	TRBJ1-1	-	CASSPKTRHGLEAFF
TRBV20-1	TRBJ2-7	-	CSARRGGEQYF
TRBV19	TRBJ2-7	-	CASRKTLTYEQYF
TRBV28	TRBJ1-6	-	CASRLGVYNSPLHF
TRBV30	TRBJ1-1	-	CAWSVGLNTEAFF
TRBV28	TRBJ2-7	-	CASSWGDAGYEQYF
TRBV6-6	TRBJ1-5	-	CASSYSRHPDQPQHF
TRBV4-1	TRBJ2-7	TRBD2	CASSQGVKTSGYEQYF
TRBV5-1	TRBJ1-4	-	CASSLDSTNEKLFF
TRBV5-1	TRBJ1-1	TRBD1	CASTLSRDRGGTEAFF